The sequence of this T cell receptor beta chain was determined in a study of T-cell memory formation after mild COVID-19. This clonotype was recorded only once. Its antigen is still unknown. TCRalpha and TCRbeta libraries used 5'RACE with constant-segment primers and UMIs. A single record per CDR3 protein comes from TCRdb applying MiXCR to the 5' RACE reads. The sample records some 300,000 distinct CDR3 sequences, roughly a fifth being singletons. Findings of the study overall: Mainly in CM and EM were contracting CD4+ clones; CD8+ were in EMRA. Pre-infection memory carried some responding clones, suggesting that cross-reactive memory joined. Specificity for SARS-CoV-2 was not confirmed among the second-wave clones peaking on day 37.

V was shortened by 5 bases and J by 4 bases, with 10 bases between the two germline ends. Germline V gene data show CDR1 as SGHDT and CDR2 as YYEEEE. The CDR3 is 12 residues long. The chain links TRBV5-6 to TRBJ2-7; D may be TRBD1 (5 bases). This clonotype was sampled from a man younger than 30 who had mild COVID-19 (a few samples of this study predate the infection). Cell type and time point are not known. Sequenced: PBMCs or a T cell subset sorted from them (not recorded which). The chain's CDR3 is CASSRGPYEQYV. DNA for the CDR3: TGTGCCAGCAGTAGGGGCCCGTACGAGCAGTACGTC.